This is a list of T cell receptor beta chains from one sample in a study of cytomegalovirus exposure and HLA in healthy donors. Assay: immunoSEQ multiplex PCR; the TCRdb copy retains only in-frame clones and omits some. Its table lists over 80,000 clones. Sample: PBMCs. These receptors all come from a girl between 5 and 17 years old in good health and CMV-seropositive. Both conserved end residues are part of each CDR3. The order of the fields is D gene, CDR3 length, J gene, V gene, CDR3 protein, CDR3 DNA. A D gene is named only where the DNA matches it firmly.

d_call: .; cdr3_length: 14; j_call: TRBJ2-5; v_call: TRBV7-9; cdr3_aa: CASYDTMGDETQYF; cdr3_nt: TGTGCCAGCTACGACACCATGGGTGATGAGACCCAGTACTTC
d_call: .; cdr3_length: 12; j_call: TRBJ1-2; v_call: TRBV2; cdr3_aa: CASSGAAYGYTF; cdr3_nt: TGTGCCAGCAGTGGGGCAGCCTATGGCTACACCTTC
d_call: TRBD2; cdr3_length: 16; j_call: TRBJ2-3; v_call: TRBV4-3; cdr3_aa: CASSQDTSGFLDTQYF; cdr3_nt: TGCGCCAGCAGCCAAGATACTAGCGGGTTCTTAGATACGCAGTATTTT
d_call: TRBD1; cdr3_length: 14; j_call: TRBJ1-2; v_call: TRBV6-1; cdr3_aa: CASRETTGGGGYTF; cdr3_nt: TGTGCCAGCAGAGAAACTACAGGGGGTGGGGGCTACACCTTC
d_call: .; cdr3_length: 15; j_call: TRBJ2-5; v_call: TRBV4-2; cdr3_aa: CASSQESRYQETQYF; cdr3_nt: TGTGCCAGCAGCCAAGAGTCGAGGTACCAAGAGACCCAGTACTTC
d_call: TRBD1; cdr3_length: 13; j_call: TRBJ2-1; v_call: TRBV7-3; cdr3_aa: CASSDTQGAQSFF; cdr3_nt: TGTGCCAGCAGCGACACGCAGGGGGCCCAGTCGTTCTTC
d_call: .; cdr3_length: 13; j_call: TRBJ1-5; v_call: TRBV19; cdr3_aa: CASSNWGDQPQHF; cdr3_nt: TGTGCCAGTAGTAACTGGGGGGATCAGCCCCAGCATTTT
d_call: .; cdr3_length: 14; j_call: TRBJ2-3; v_call: TRBV15; cdr3_aa: CATSRDRGTDTQYF; cdr3_nt: TGTGCCACCAGCAGAGATCGTGGCACAGATACGCAGTATTTT
d_call: .; cdr3_length: 16; j_call: TRBJ1-6; v_call: TRBV5-4; cdr3_aa: CASSLAGQGVRVALHF; cdr3_nt: TGTGCCAGCAGCTTGGCCGGGCAGGGCGTCAGAGTGGCCCTCCACTTT
d_call: .; cdr3_length: 14; j_call: TRBJ2-2; v_call: TRBV9; cdr3_aa: CASSRTDDTGELFF; cdr3_nt: TGTGCCAGCAGCCGGACAGATGACACCGGGGAGCTGTTTTTT
d_call: .; cdr3_length: 13; j_call: TRBJ1-6; v_call: TRBV5-1; cdr3_aa: CASSLLENSPLHF; cdr3_nt: TGCGCCAGCAGCTTGTTGGAGAATTCACCCCTCCACTTT
d_call: .; cdr3_length: 14; j_call: TRBJ1-1; v_call: TRBV9; cdr3_aa: CASSVVQGNTEAFF; cdr3_nt: TGTGCCAGCAGCGTAGTACAGGGGAACACTGAAGCTTTCTTT
d_call: .; cdr3_length: 12; j_call: TRBJ1-1; v_call: TRBV6-5; cdr3_aa: CASSYGGTEAFF; cdr3_nt: TGTGCCAGCAGTTACGGGGGGACTGAAGCTTTCTTT
d_call: .; cdr3_length: 13; j_call: TRBJ1-5; v_call: TRBV6-1; cdr3_aa: CASSDSGYGAQHF; cdr3_nt: TGTGCCAGCAGTGATTCCGGCTACGGAGCCCAGCATTTT
d_call: TRBD1; cdr3_length: 15; j_call: TRBJ2-3; v_call: TRBV19; cdr3_aa: CASSLSTGVTDTQYF; cdr3_nt: TGTGCCAGTAGTCTCTCGACAGGGGTCACAGATACGCAGTATTTT
d_call: TRBD1; cdr3_length: 15; j_call: TRBJ1-1; v_call: TRBV9; cdr3_aa: CASSAGPGTVPEAFF; cdr3_nt: TGTGCCAGCAGCGCCGGCCCCGGGACAGTCCCTGAAGCTTTCTTT
d_call: .; cdr3_length: 15; j_call: TRBJ1-6; v_call: TRBV4-3; cdr3_aa: CASSPGRQANSPLHF; cdr3_nt: TGCGCCAGCAGCCCCGGGCGACAGGCGAATTCACCCCTCCACTTT
d_call: .; cdr3_length: 10; j_call: TRBJ1-1; v_call: TRBV2; cdr3_aa: CASSERGAFF; cdr3_nt: TGTGCCAGCAGTGAAAGGGGAGCTTTCTTT